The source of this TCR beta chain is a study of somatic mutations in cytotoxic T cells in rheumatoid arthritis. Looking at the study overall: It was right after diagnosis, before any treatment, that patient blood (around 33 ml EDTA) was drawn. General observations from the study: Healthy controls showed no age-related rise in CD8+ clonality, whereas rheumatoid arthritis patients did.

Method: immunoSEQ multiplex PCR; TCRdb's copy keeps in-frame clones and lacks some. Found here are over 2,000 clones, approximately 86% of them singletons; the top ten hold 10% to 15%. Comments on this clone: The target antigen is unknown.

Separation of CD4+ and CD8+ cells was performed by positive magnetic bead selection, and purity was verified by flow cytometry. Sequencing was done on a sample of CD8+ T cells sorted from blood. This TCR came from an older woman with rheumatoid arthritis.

The CDR3, as DNA: TGTGCCAGCAGTGAGGGACAGGGGCAGTACAATGAGCAGTTCTTC. This gives the protein CASSEGQGQYNEQFF. The chain links TRBV6-4 to TRBJ2-1; TRBD1 matches at 10 bases. The germline gives CDR1 MRHNA, CDR2 SNTAGT. V dropped 3 bases and J dropped 4; count of bases not matched to a gene: 3. The CDR3 spans 15 residues.